The rows below give T cell receptor beta chains drawn from one sample of a study of neurological immune-mediated disorders. From the 5' RACE reads, TCRdb called clonotypes with MiXCR, one entry per CDR3 protein. This sample has 70,000 to 75,000 distinct CDR3 sequences, with roughly 15% found just once. The source material was PBMCs. Every receptor here comes from a female donor with HTLV-1-associated myelopathy (HAM/TSP). Both conserved end residues are part of each CDR3. Fields, in order: CDR3 length, clone size, J gene, D gene, V gene, CDR3 DNA, CDR3 protein. D genes are given only for firm matches. The size field is filled for only some rows; it gives once, few, many or a size class.

length: 15
size: many
J: TRBJ1-4
D: TRBD1
V: TRBV7-2
DNA: TGTGCCAGCAGCGAGACCGGGACAGGATTTGAAAAACTGTTTTTT
CDR3: CASSETGTGFEKLFF

length: 17
size: NA
J: TRBJ2-7
D: TRBD1
V: TRBV7-2
DNA: TGTGCCAGCAGCTTAGGGCCCCCAGGGGGCGCCCCCTACGAGCAGTACTTC
CDR3: CASSLGPPGGAPYEQYF

length: 14
size: many
J: TRBJ2-3
D: TRBD2
V: TRBV12-3/TRBV12-4
DNA: TGTGCCAGCAGTTCCGGGGGGTCCACAGATACGCAGTATTTT
CDR3: CASSSGGSTDTQYF

length: 12
size: many
J: TRBJ2-7
D: TRBD1
V: TRBV7-8
DNA: TGTGCCAGCCTGGGACAGGGTCACGAGCAGTACTTC
CDR3: CASLGQGHEQYF

length: 14
size: many
J: TRBJ2-5
D: NA
V: TRBV7-7
DNA: TGTGCCAGCAGCTTAAGGCGGTACCAAGAGACCCAGTACTTC
CDR3: CASSLRRYQETQYF

length: 16
size: many
J: TRBJ2-7
D: NA
V: TRBV9
DNA: TGTGCCAGCAGCCCCCGATCCGGGACTCGCTCCTACGAGCAGTACTTC
CDR3: CASSPRSGTRSYEQYF

length: 14
size: many
J: TRBJ2-7
D: NA
V: TRBV12-3/TRBV12-4
DNA: TGTGCCAGCAGTCTAAGGGACGGCCCCTACGAGCAGTACTTC
CDR3: CASSLRDGPYEQYF

length: 14
size: few
J: TRBJ2-3
D: NA
V: TRBV6-1
DNA: TGTGCCAGCAGTTCAGACCAATACACAGATACGCAGTATTTT
CDR3: CASSSDQYTDTQYF

length: 16
size: few
J: TRBJ2-7
D: NA
V: TRBV20-1
DNA: TGCAGTGCTAGAGAGGAAGACAGGATGTTTTTTGACGAGCAGTACTTC
CDR3: CSAREEDRMFFDEQYF

length: 11
size: many
J: TRBJ2-7
D: NA
V: TRBV27
DNA: TGTGCCAGCGGCAGGGATCGCGAGCAGTACTTC
CDR3: CASGRDREQYF

length: 15
size: many
J: TRBJ2-1
D: TRBD2
V: TRBV20-1
DNA: TGCAGTGCTAGGATACTAGCGGGGGACTACAATGAGCAGTTCTTC
CDR3: CSARILAGDYNEQFF

length: 13
size: many
J: TRBJ2-2
D: NA
V: TRBV27
DNA: TGTGTCAAACACAGGGATCTCACCGGGGAGCTGTTTTTT
CDR3: CVKHRDLTGELFF

length: 12
size: NA
J: TRBJ2-2
D: NA
V: TRBV5-1
DNA: TGCGCCAGCAGCTGGGACTCCGGGGAGCTGTTTTTT
CDR3: CASSWDSGELFF

length: 16
size: many
J: TRBJ2-7
D: TRBD2
V: TRBV6-5
DNA: TGTGCCAGCAGCTCAATAAGCGGGGGGCATCCCTACGAGCAGTACTTC
CDR3: CASSSISGGHPYEQYF

length: 14
size: many
J: TRBJ2-5
D: NA
V: TRBV10-3
DNA: TGTGCCATCAGTGTAAGCGGGACAACTGAGACCCAGTACTTC
CDR3: CAISVSGTTETQYF